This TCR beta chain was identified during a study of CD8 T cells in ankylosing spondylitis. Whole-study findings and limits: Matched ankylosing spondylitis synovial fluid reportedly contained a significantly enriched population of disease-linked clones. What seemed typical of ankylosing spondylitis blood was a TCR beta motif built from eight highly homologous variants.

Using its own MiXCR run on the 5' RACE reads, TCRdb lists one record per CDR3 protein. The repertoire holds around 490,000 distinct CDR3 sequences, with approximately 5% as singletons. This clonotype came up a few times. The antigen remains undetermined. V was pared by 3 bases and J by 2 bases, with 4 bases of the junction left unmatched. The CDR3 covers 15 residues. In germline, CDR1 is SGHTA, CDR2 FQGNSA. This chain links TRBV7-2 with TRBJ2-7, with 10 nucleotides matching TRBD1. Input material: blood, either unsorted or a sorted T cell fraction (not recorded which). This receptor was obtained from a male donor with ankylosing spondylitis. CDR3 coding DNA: TGTGCCAGCAGCTTGAGCGGGACAGGGGCCTACGAGCAGTACTTC. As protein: CASSLSGTGAYEQYF. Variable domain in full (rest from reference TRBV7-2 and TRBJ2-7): GAGVSQSPSNKVTEKGKDVELRCDPISGHTALYWYRQSLGQGLEFLIYFQGNSAPDKSGLPSDRFSAERTGGSVSTLTIQRTQQEDSAVYLCASSLSGTGAYEQYFGPGTRLTVT.